The T cell receptor beta chain described here comes from a study of monozygotic twins with inflammatory bowel disease. As regards this clonotype: Its antigen is still unknown.

Looked up from germline, CDR1 is SGHAT and CDR2 is FQNNGV. This CDR3 is 18 amino acids long. Whole-study results and caveats: TCRbeta inverse Simpson diversity was decreased in IBD patients versus healthy co-twins.

The TCR libraries each used total RNA (approximately 4,000 ng per library). TCRdb re-called the 5' RACE reads; every CDR3 protein appears as one record, without DNA. This listing includes approximately 390,000 distinct CDR3 sequences. V and J are TRBV11-2 and TRBJ2-2. Material: blood. This TCR was recovered from a human donor with ulcerative colitis or Crohn's disease, or a healthy co-twin of an affected twin (not recorded which). This chain's CDR3 is CASSLDLRPSGNTGELFF. The complete variable domain, with remaining parts taken from reference TRBV11-2 and TRBJ2-2, reads EAGVAQSPRYKIIEKRQSVAFWCNPISGHATLYWYQQILGQGPKLLIQFQNNGVVDDSQLPKDRFSAERLKGVDSTLKIQPAKLEDSAVYLCASSLDLRPSGNTGELFFGEGSRLTVL.